One sample yielded the 10 T cell receptor beta chains listed below, sequenced in a study of T cell responses to AZD1222 COVID-19 vaccine. This table comes from immunoSEQ multiplex PCR, and its TCRdb copy is limited to in-frame clones, with some not included. Of 80,000 to 90,000 clones in the sample, 92% were seen once. The sequenced sample was peripheral blood, obtained on day 0 of AZD1222 vaccination. The receptors derive from an adult in good health.

The rearrangement uses TRBV27 and TRBJ1-1, with D hard to call. Trimming left V 6 bases short and J 8 bases short, with 19 bases between. The CDR3 runs to 14 residues. CDR1 MNHEY and CDR2 SMNVEV come from the germline V gene (reference sequence). CDR3 residues: CASRPLLRSSEAFF. The CDR3 DNA reads as TGTGCCAGCAGGCCACTCCTACGCAGTTCAGAAGCTTTCTTT.

V usage is TRBV7-8 and J usage is TRBJ1-1; D perhaps matches TRBD1 (6 bases). V was clipped by 1 base and J by 4 bases, with 19 bases between them. The CDR3 is 17 amino acids. CDR1 SGHVS and CDR2 FQNEAQ come from the germline V gene. In DNA form, the CDR3 reads TGTGCCAGCAGCTTAGTCCCCCCCCGGGGGCGCGGCACTGAAGCTTTCTTT. It yields the protein CASSLVPPRGRGTEAFF.

This clone was detected only a few times. The rearrangement uses TRBV28 and TRBJ2-5; D unclear. V lost 7 bases to trimming and J lost 5 bases, with 11 bases between them. The CDR3 loop spans 12 amino acids. Germline V gene lookup returns CDR1 MDHEN and CDR2 SYDVKM. This CDR3 is CASTDNRETQYF. CDR3 in DNA: TGTGCCAGCACCGACAATCGGGAGACCCAGTACTTC.

The chain links TRBV20-1 to TRBJ1-1; D is unresolved. The CDR3 sequence is 10 residues long. The germline gives CDR1 DFQATT, CDR2 SNEGSKA (reference sequence). The CDR3 region has the DNA TGCAGGTCCAGTCTCACTGAAGCTTTCTTT. Amino acid sequence: CRSSLTEAFF.

The gene calls are TRBV30 and TRBJ1-1; D gene ambiguous. The CDR3 consists of 14 residues. The germline CDR1 and CDR2 sequences are GTSNPN and SVGIG (reference sequence). The germline V and J ends were trimmed by 1 base and 6 bases, with 15 bases remaining between them. The CDR3 region has the DNA TGTGCCTGGAGTGGGAGGCAACTTGTTCCTGAAGCTTTCTTT. Protein product: CAWSGRQLVPEAFF.

The V call is TRBV4-1, the J call TRBJ1-4; 7 nucleotides align to TRBD1. The germline gives CDR1 MGHRA, CDR2 YSYEKL. V shed 2 bases, J shed 7 bases, and the junction held 4 bases outside the gene matches. The CDR3 extends over 14 amino acids. The CDR3 sequence is CASSQRDRAEKLFF. DNA for the CDR3: TGCGCCAGCAGCCAACGCGACAGGGCTGAAAAACTGTTTTTT.

The V call is TRBV19, the J call TRBJ2-5; D perhaps matches TRBD1 (5 bases). V shed 3 bases and J shed 0 bases, with 11 bases lying between them. The CDR3 length is 15 residues. Germline assignment: CDR1 LNHDA and CDR2 SQIVND (reference sequence). The chain's CDR3 is CASSMRQSYQETQYF. CDR3 in DNA: TGTGCCAGTAGTATGAGACAGTCGTACCAAGAGACCCAGTACTTC.

The V gene is TRBV6-2 or TRBV6-3, the J gene TRBJ2-3; 11 nucleotides match TRBD1. Trimming removed 0 bases from V and 3 bases from J; junction bases left unmatched: 8. The germline CDR1 and CDR2 sequences are MNHEY and SVGEGT. The CDR3 has 18 residues. The CDR3 nucleotides read TGTGCCAGCAGTTACTCTCGGACAGGGGGCGGAGGAACAGATACGCAGTATTTT. Translating gives CASSYSRTGGGGTDTQYF.

The genes are TRBV25-1 and TRBJ1-1, with D possibly TRBD1 on 5 matching bases. Trimming cost V 5 bases and J 6 bases, with 16 bases left between them. The CDR3 sequence is 14 residues long. The germline CDR1 and CDR2 sequences are MGHDK and SYGVNS. The CDR3 DNA follows: TGTGCCAGCAGTCTGGCCGGGGGGGTGGCTGAAGCTTTCTTT. It codes for CASSLAGGVAEAFF. The variable domain in full, with the rest retrieved from reference TRBV25-1 and TRBJ1-1, is EADIYQTPRYLVIGTGKKITLECSQTMGHDKMYWYQQDPGMELHLIHYSYGVNSTEKGDLSSESTVSRIRTEHFPLTLESARPSHTSQYLCASSLAGGVAEAFFGQGTRLTVV.

J is TRBJ1-3 and V is TRBV7-3; D unresolved. Deletions cut 5 bases from V and 4 bases from J, with 12 bases between. The CDR3 is 14 amino acids. Germline-derived CDR1 and CDR2 are SGHTA and FQGTGA. CDR3 bases: TGTGCCAGCAGCCCGATCTTGTGGGGAAACACCATATATTTT. Its protein is CASSPILWGNTIYF.